Listed below are T cell receptor beta chains from one sample, sequenced in a study of T-cell reconstitution after alpha-beta-depleted transplantation in children. One entry per CDR3 protein results from TCRdb running MiXCR on the PCR reads. The data contain around 380,000 distinct CDR3 sequences, around 9.9% of them singletons. The sample in question was PBMCs from the stem cell graft donor, obtained from the stem cell graft. The receptors were sampled from a human donor who donated a stem cell graft to a child with acute myeloid leukemia. The CDR3 runs from the conserved cysteine through the conserved F or W. D genes are given only for firm matches. Rows give clone size only sometimes, using once, few, many, or a class for an expanded clone.

J gene,clone size,D gene,V gene,CDR3 protein,CDR3 DNA
TRBJ2-2,few,-,TRBV5-4,CASRVGPVTGELFF,TGTGCCAGCAGGGTCGGCCCCGTGACCGGGGAGCTGTTTTTT
TRBJ2-1,many,TRBD1,TRBV5-1,CASSLRTGGFEQFF,TGCGCCAGCAGCTTAAGGACAGGGGGCTTTGAGCAGTTCTTC
TRBJ2-7,-,-,TRBV29-1,CSVRGGDSPSYEQYF,TGCAGCGTTCGAGGCGGGGACTCCCCCTCCTACGAGCAGTACTTC
TRBJ1-6,many,-,TRBV12-3/TRBV12-4,CASSPSQSPLHF,TGTGCCAGCAGCCCCTCTCAATCACCCCTCCACTTT
TRBJ2-5,many,TRBD1,TRBV25-1,CASSPRQGQETQYF,TGTGCCAGCAGTCCCCGACAGGGCCAAGAGACCCAGTACTTC
TRBJ1-5,once,-,TRBV20-1,CSALGEGDQPQHF,TGCAGTGCTTTGGGAGAGGGCGATCAGCCCCAGCATTTT
TRBJ1-3,many,-,TRBV11-2,CASSLVTSGNTIYF,TGTGCCAGCAGCTTAGTTACCTCTGGAAACACCATATATTTT
TRBJ1-1,-,-,TRBV20-1,CSASRVGSEAFF,TGCAGTGCTAGCAGGGTCGGCTCTGAAGCTTTCTTT
TRBJ2-7,-,-,TRBV7-2,CASSLARGFYEQYF,TGTGCCAGCAGCTTGGCACGGGGTTTTTACGAGCAGTACTTC
TRBJ2-6,few,-,TRBV9,CASSVTGAGANVLTF,TGTGCCAGCAGCGTTACGGGGGCTGGGGCCAACGTCCTGACTTTC
TRBJ1-2,few,TRBD1,TRBV3-1,CASSGTGGDYGYTF,TGTGCCAGCAGCGGGACAGGGGGCGACTATGGCTACACCTTC
TRBJ2-1,few,-,TRBV7-2,CATANLQKTYNEQFF,TGTGCCACCGCCAATCTCCAAAAAACCTACAATGAGCAGTTCTTC
TRBJ2-7,-,-,TRBV29-1,CSVGGDEQYF,TGCAGCGTTGGAGGGGACGAGCAGTACTTC
TRBJ1-5,many,-,TRBV20-1,CSAREGFSNQPQHF,TGCAGTGCTAGGGAAGGGTTCAGCAATCAGCCCCAGCATTTT
TRBJ1-1,-,TRBD1,TRBV5-1,CASSGTGIEAFF,TGCGCCAGCAGCGGGACAGGAATCGAAGCTTTCTTT
TRBJ1-1,-,-,TRBV25-1,CASSNEGLNTEAFF,TGTGCCAGCAGTAATGAGGGCCTGAACACTGAAGCTTTCTTT
TRBJ2-1,-,TRBD2,TRBV15,CATSRDQTSGNNEQFF,TGTGCCACCAGCAGAGATCAGACTAGCGGGAACAATGAGCAGTTCTTC
TRBJ2-5,few,-,TRBV2,CASKVTTETQYF,TGTGCCAGCAAGGTGACCACGGAGACCCAGTACTTC
TRBJ2-1,few,-,TRBV9,CASSVDPAGEQFF,TGTGCCAGCAGCGTAGATCCTGCGGGTGAGCAGTTCTTC
TRBJ2-7,-,TRBD1,TRBV2,CASRTGALSYEQYF,TGTGCCAGCAGGACAGGGGCCCTCTCCTACGAGCAGTACTTC
TRBJ2-5,many,TRBD2,TRBV11-2,CASSLDPSGEETQYF,TGTGCCAGCAGCTTAGACCCTAGCGGCGAAGAGACCCAGTACTTC
TRBJ2-5,few,TRBD1,TRBV5-6,CASSASGTGARTQYF,TGTGCCAGCAGCGCCTCCGGGACAGGGGCCCGGACCCAGTACTTC
TRBJ1-1,few,-,TRBV5-1,CASSSGRGRTEAFF,TGCGCCAGCAGCTCCGGACGGGGAAGAACTGAAGCTTTCTTT
TRBJ2-1,-,-,TRBV6-2/TRBV6-3,CASSPNRGGAYNEQFF,TGTGCCAGCAGTCCAAACAGGGGGGGGGCCTACAATGAGCAGTTCTTC
TRBJ2-7,-,-,TRBV20-1,CSASRGNEQYF,TGCAGTGCAAGCAGAGGGAACGAGCAGTACTTC
TRBJ2-7,few,-,TRBV12-3/TRBV12-4,CASSLTLSEQYF,TGTGCCAGCAGTCTGACACTCAGCGAGCAGTACTTC
TRBJ1-5,few,-,TRBV20-1,CSAREGRPNQPQHF,TGCAGTGCTAGGGAGGGACGGCCGAATCAGCCCCAGCATTTT
TRBJ2-7,few,TRBD1,TRBV7-2,CASSQWTGSYEQYF,TGTGCCAGCAGCCAGTGGACAGGCTCCTACGAGCAGTACTTC
TRBJ2-1,few,TRBD2,TRBV20-1,CSASRSGRASDEQFF,TGCAGTGCTAGCCGGAGCGGGAGGGCCAGCGATGAGCAGTTCTTC
TRBJ2-5,many,-,TRBV30,CAWSRVGETQYF,TGTGCCTGGAGTAGGGTAGGAGAGACCCAGTACTTC
TRBJ1-2,-,-,TRBV18,CASSTDRSSVGYTF,TGTGCCAGCTCCACTGACAGGTCCTCAGTTGGCTACACCTTC
TRBJ2-1,-,-,TRBV21-1,CASSKGTAGGPRSYNEQFF,TGTGCCAGCAGCAAAGGGACCGCGGGGGGCCCGCGCTCCTACAATGAGCAGTTCTTC
TRBJ1-2,many,-,TRBV7-8,CASSPTGYGYTF,TGTGCCAGCAGCCCGACGGGCTATGGCTACACCTTC
TRBJ1-2,-,-,TRBV12-1,CASSSRGGAGRHRYTF,TGTGCCAGCAGCTCACGTGGAGGGGCAGGGCGACATCGCTACACCTTC
TRBJ2-1,few,-,TRBV29-1,CSGAGYNEQFF,TGCAGCGGGGCGGGGTACAATGAGCAGTTCTTC
TRBJ2-3,few,-,TRBV12-5,CASGFLGSGRSTDTQYF,TGTGCTAGTGGCTTCCTCGGAAGCGGGCGAAGCACAGATACGCAGTATTTT
TRBJ2-5,-,TRBD1,TRBV15,CATSRATGKETQYF,TGTGCCACCAGCAGAGCGACAGGGAAAGAGACCCAGTACTTC
TRBJ2-1,-,TRBD2,TRBV5-1,CASSLGAGGLNEQFF,TGCGCCAGCAGCTTGGGAGCGGGAGGGCTCAATGAGCAGTTCTTC
TRBJ1-2,few,-,TRBV5-1,CASSLAEGSYGYTF,TGCGCCAGCAGCTTGGCCGAGGGAAGCTATGGCTACACCTTC
TRBJ2-6,-,-,TRBV12-3/TRBV12-4,CASSPYSGANVLTF,TGTGCCAGCAGTCCTTACTCTGGGGCCAACGTCCTGACTTTC
TRBJ1-1,few,TRBD1,TRBV3-1,CASSQRQGRSEAFF,TGTGCCAGCAGCCAACGACAGGGGCGGAGTGAAGCTTTCTTT